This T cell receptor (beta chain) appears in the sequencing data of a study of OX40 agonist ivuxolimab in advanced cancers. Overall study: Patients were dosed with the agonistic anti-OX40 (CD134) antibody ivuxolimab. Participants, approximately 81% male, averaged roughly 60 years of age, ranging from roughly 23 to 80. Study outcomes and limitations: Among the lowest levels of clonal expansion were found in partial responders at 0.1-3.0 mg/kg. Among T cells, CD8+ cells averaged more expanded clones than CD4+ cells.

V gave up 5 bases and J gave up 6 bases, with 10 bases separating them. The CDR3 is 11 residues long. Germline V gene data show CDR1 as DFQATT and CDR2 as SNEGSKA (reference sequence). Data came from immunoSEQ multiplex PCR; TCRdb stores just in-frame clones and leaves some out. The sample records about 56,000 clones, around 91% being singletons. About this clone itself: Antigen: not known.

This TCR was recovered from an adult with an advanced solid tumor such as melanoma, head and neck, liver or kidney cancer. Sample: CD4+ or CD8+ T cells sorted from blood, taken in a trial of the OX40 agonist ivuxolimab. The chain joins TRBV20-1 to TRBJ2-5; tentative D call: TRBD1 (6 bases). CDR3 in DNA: TGCAGTGCTGAGGGGGTCAAGACCCAGTACTTC. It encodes CSAEGVKTQYF.